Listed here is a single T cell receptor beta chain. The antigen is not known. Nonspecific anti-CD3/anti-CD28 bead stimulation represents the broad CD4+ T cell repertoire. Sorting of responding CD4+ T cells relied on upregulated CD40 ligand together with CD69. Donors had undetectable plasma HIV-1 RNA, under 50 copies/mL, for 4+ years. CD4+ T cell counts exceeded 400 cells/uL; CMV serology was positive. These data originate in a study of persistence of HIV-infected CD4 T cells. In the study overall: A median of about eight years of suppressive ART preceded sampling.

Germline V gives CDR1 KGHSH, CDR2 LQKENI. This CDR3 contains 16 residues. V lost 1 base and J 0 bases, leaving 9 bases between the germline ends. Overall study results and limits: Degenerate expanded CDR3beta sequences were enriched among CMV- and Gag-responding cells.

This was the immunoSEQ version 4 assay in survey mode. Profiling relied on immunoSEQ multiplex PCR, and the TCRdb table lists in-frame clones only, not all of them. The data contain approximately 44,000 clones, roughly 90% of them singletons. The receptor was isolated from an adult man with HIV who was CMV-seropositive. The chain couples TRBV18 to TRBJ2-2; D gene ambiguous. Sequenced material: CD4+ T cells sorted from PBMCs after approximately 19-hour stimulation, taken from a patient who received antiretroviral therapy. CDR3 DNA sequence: TGTGCCAGCTCACCACGGTCAGACTCGAACACCGGGGAGCTGTTTTTT. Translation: CASSPRSDSNTGELFF.